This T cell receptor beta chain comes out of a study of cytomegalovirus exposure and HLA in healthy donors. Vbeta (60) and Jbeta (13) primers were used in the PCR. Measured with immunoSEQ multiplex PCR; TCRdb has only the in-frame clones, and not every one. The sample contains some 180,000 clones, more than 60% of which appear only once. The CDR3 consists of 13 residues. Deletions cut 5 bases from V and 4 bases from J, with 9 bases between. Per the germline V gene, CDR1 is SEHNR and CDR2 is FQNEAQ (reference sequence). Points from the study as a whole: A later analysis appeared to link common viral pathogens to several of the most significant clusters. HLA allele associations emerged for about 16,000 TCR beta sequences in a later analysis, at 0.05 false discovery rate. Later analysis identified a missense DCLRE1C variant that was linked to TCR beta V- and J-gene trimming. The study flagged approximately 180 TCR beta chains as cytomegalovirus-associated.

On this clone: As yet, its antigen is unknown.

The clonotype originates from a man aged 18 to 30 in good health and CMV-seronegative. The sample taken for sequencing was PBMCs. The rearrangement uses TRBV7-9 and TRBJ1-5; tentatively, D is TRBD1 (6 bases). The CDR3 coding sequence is TGTGCCAGCAGCAATACAGGGAATCAGCCCCAGCATTTT. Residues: CASSNTGNQPQHF.